This passage covers 17 T cell receptor beta chains from one sample sequenced in a study of blood T cell repertoires in COVID-19. TCRdb's copy holds only in-frame clones and misses some; the assay was immunoSEQ multiplex PCR. This sample has under 150,000 clones, with more than 80% found just once. What was sequenced was peripheral blood. The receptors were sampled from a woman aged 55-75 years with active COVID-19.

The genes are TRBV5-5 and TRBJ1-1; D is ambiguous. The V gene's germline CDR1 is SGHKS and CDR2 YYEKEE (reference sequence). The CDR3 has 15 residues. The V end lost 1 base, the J end lost 0 bases, and 10 bases lay between the germline ends. CDR3 protein: CASSLSWSLNTEAFF. The CDR3 coding sequence is TGTGCCAGCAGCTTGAGCTGGTCCCTGAACACTGAAGCTTTCTTT.

This chain links TRBV4-1 with TRBJ1-2; D perhaps matches TRBD1 (6 bases). The CDR3 loop spans 15 amino acids. Looked up from germline, CDR1 is MGHRA and CDR2 is YSYEKL. V shed 2 bases and J shed 8 bases, with 18 bases lying between them. The CDR3 DNA sequence: TGCGCCAGCAGCCAACCGCAACAGGGCATAGGGGGCTACACCTTC. It specifies CASSQPQQGIGGYTF.

The chain recombines TRBV3-1 (or the pseudogene TRBV3-2) with TRBJ2-5; TRBD2 matches 8 bases. V shed 2 bases and J 1 base; nucleotides not matched to a gene: 3. Germline CDR1 reads LGHDT; CDR2 reads YNNKEL (reference sequence). There are 15 residues in the CDR3. DNA for the CDR3: TGTGCCAGCAGCCAACTACTAGCGGCCCAAGAGACCCAGTACTTC. Translating gives CASSQLLAAQETQYF.

The chain combines TRBV7-9 with TRBJ2-4; TRBD1 aligns across 10 bases. The V segment lost 6 bases and the J segment 4 bases; nucleotides outside the gene matches: 6. This CDR3 spans 15 amino acids. Looked up from germline, CDR1 is SEHNR and CDR2 is FQNEAQ (reference sequence). CDR3 region: CASSLDRGRKNIQYF. The CDR3 DNA reads as TGTGCCAGCAGTCTTGACAGGGGGCGAAAAAACATTCAGTACTTC.

V gene TRBV4-1 combines with J gene TRBJ2-7, with a possible D match to TRBD2 (6 bases). Between the trimmed V and J ends, which lost 0 bases and 10 bases, there was a span of 10 bases. CDR1 is MGHRA, CDR2 YSYEKL, per germline. This CDR3 has 12 amino acids. CDR3 sequence: CASSQEVGRQYF. The DNA for the CDR3 is TGCGCCAGCAGCCAAGAGGTCGGGAGACAGTACTTC.

J is TRBJ1-1 and V is TRBV11-2; TRBD1 is a possible D gene (6 bases). There are 14 residues in the CDR3. V was trimmed by 8 bases and J by 5 bases, leaving 18 bases between them. CDR1 SGHAT and CDR2 FQNNGV come from the germline V gene. CDR3 DNA sequence: TGTGCCAGCCTAGGACGCAAGGGGGTTACTGAAGCTTTCTTT. Translation gives CASLGRKGVTEAFF.

V and J are TRBV28 and TRBJ2-7; no reliable D call. V was trimmed by 2 bases and J by 6 bases, leaving 17 bases between them. The CDR3 covers 15 residues. The germline CDR1 and CDR2 sequences are MDHEN and SYDVKM. The DNA of the CDR3 is TGTGCCAGCAGTTTACTGTCTAGTCTTTGGTCCGAGCAGTACTTC. It translates to CASSLLSSLWSEQYF.

The chain uses TRBV5-1 and TRBJ2-7, with a possible D match to TRBD1 (5 bases). The CDR3 has 13 amino acids. With 3 bases removed from V and 0 bases from J, the gap between germline ends came to 7 bases. Germline V gene sequence: CDR1 SGHRS, CDR2 YFSETQ. The DNA of the CDR3 is TGCGCCAGCAGCTCGGACATCTCCTACGAGCAGTACTTC. It yields the protein CASSSDISYEQYF.

The CDR3 sequence is CASSPKVRDRVSTGELFF. CDR3 sequence (DNA): TGTGCCAGCAGCCCTAAAGTTAGGGACAGGGTGAGCACCGGGGAGCTGTTTTTT. The rearrangement uses TRBV7-3 and TRBJ2-2, with 9 bases identical to TRBD1. Germline CDR1 SGHTA, CDR2 FQGTGA. The CDR3 is made up of 18 amino acids. V lost 5 bases to trimming and J lost 4 bases; unmatched junction nucleotides: 14.

The chain links TRBV6-5 to TRBJ2-1; 10 bases are shared with TRBD1. This CDR3 spans 15 amino acids. The V gene end was trimmed by 6 bases and the J gene end by 4 bases; junction bases not matched to a gene: 6. The germline V gene has CDR1 MNHEY and CDR2 SVGAGI. The CDR3 sequence is CASRSGTGAYNEQFF. CDR3 coding DNA: TGTGCCAGCAGGTCCGGGACAGGGGCTTACAATGAGCAGTTCTTC.

This clone was observed once. The V gene is TRBV7-3, the J gene TRBJ2-7, with D perhaps matching TRBD1 (6 bases). Trimming shortened V by 0 bases and J by 6 bases, and 15 bases separated the two germline ends. Looked up from germline, CDR1 is SGHTA and CDR2 is FQGTGA. CDR3 length: 15 residues. CDR3 protein: CASSLTPDRSREQYF. The DNA of the CDR3 is TGTGCCAGCAGCTTAACCCCGGACAGAAGTCGCGAGCAGTACTTC.

V and J are TRBV18 and TRBJ2-7; D perhaps matches TRBD1 (5 bases). V lost 5 bases to trimming and J lost 1 base, with 18 bases between them. This CDR3 contains 16 residues. CDR1 is KGHSH, CDR2 LQKENI, per germline. The CDR3 sequence: CASSEQGAVVSYEQYF. CDR3 nucleotide sequence: TGTGCCAGCTCAGAGCAGGGTGCAGTAGTGTCCTACGAGCAGTACTTC. Drawing the rest from reference TRBV18 and TRBJ2-7, the complete variable domain is NAGVMQNPRHLVRRRGQEARLRCSPMKGHSHVYWYRQLPEEGLKFMVYLQKENIIDESGMPKERFSAEFPKEGPSILRIQQVVRGDSAAYFCASSEQGAVVSYEQYFGPGTRLTVT.

The chain couples TRBV28 to TRBJ1-2, with D possibly matching TRBD1 (5 bases). V was clipped by 6 bases and J by 8 bases, with 13 bases between them. CDR1 MDHEN and CDR2 SYDVKM come from the germline V gene. This CDR3 contains 12 residues. In DNA, the CDR3 is TGTGCCAGCAGAATGGACAAACGCGGCTACACCTTC. It is translated as CASRMDKRGYTF.

This clone came up once. The V gene is TRBV6-5, the J gene TRBJ1-1, with D possibly matching TRBD1 (5 bases). CDR1 and CDR2 from the germline V gene are MNHEY and SVGAGI. V shed 9 bases and J shed 8 bases, with 16 bases lying between them. The length of the CDR3 is 12 residues. CDR3 in amino acids: CASKTGQGEAFF. The CDR3 DNA follows: TGTGCCAGTAAAACGGGTCAGGGAGAAGCTTTCTTT.

The chain recombines TRBV28 with TRBJ1-6; maybe TRBD1 (5 bases). The CDR3 runs 15 residues. Trimming shortened V by 5 bases and J by 4 bases, and 12 bases separated the two germline ends. CDR1 is MDHEN, CDR2 SYDVKM, per germline. For the CDR3, the DNA is TGTGCCAGCAGTGGCGACAGTCGATATAATTCACCCCTCCACTTT. Translation: CASSGDSRYNSPLHF.

This sequence joins TRBV28 and TRBJ1-5, with a possible D match to TRBD1 (6 bases). The CDR3 spans 13 residues. V gave up 6 bases and J gave up 9 bases, with 15 bases separating them. Germline CDR1 reads MDHEN; CDR2 reads SYDVKM. The CDR3, as DNA: TGTGCCAGCAGCTTTCCACAGGGCCTGCCCCAGCATTTT. Protein product: CASSFPQGLPQHF.

In this sample, this clone turned up a few times. V and J are TRBV4-2 and TRBJ2-1; the match to TRBD2 covers 12 bases. V was pared by 4 bases and J by 3 bases, with 1 base of the junction left unmatched. The CDR3 is 15 amino acids. Germline lookup yields CDR1 LGHNA and CDR2 YNFKEQ. The CDR3 DNA is TGTGCCAGCAGCCCGGGACTAGCGGGCTACAATGAGCAGTTCTTC. Residues: CASSPGLAGYNEQFF.